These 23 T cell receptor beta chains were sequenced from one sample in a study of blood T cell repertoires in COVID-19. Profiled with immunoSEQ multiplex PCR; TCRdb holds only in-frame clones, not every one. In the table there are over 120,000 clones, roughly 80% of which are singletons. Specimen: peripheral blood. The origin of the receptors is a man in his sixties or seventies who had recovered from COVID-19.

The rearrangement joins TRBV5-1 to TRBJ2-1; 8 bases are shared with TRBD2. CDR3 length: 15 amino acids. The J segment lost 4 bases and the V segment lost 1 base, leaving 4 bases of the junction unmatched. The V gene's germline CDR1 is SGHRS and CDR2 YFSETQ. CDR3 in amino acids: CASSLMASGYNEQFF. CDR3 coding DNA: TGCGCCAGCAGCTTGATGGCTAGCGGGTACAATGAGCAGTTCTTC. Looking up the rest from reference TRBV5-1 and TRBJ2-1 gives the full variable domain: KAGVTQTPRYLIKTRGQQVTLSCSPISGHRSVSWYQQTPGQGLQFLFEYFSETQRNKGNFPGRFSGRQFSNSRSEMNVSTLELGDSALYLCASSLMASGYNEQFFGPGTRLTVL.

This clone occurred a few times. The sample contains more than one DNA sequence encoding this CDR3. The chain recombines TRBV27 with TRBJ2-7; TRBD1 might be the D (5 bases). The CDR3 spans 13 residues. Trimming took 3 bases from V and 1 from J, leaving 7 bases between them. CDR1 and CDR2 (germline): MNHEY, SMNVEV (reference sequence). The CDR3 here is CASSFGQSYEQYF. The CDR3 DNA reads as TGTGCCAGCAGTTTTGGACAATCCTACGAGCAGTACTTC.

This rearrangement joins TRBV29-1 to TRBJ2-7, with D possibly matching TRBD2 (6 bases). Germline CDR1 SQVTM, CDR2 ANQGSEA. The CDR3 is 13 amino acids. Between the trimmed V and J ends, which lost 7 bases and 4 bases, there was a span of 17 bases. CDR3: CSAEPAGSYEQYF. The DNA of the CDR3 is TGCAGCGCAGAACCGGCGGGGAGTTACGAGCAGTACTTC.

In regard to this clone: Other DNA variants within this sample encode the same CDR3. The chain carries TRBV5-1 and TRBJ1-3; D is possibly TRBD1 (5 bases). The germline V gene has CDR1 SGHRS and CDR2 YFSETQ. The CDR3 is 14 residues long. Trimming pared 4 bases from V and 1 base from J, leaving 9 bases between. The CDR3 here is CASSPGGSGNTIYF. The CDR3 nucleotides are TGCGCCAGCAGCCCCGGGGGTTCTGGAAACACCATATATTTT.

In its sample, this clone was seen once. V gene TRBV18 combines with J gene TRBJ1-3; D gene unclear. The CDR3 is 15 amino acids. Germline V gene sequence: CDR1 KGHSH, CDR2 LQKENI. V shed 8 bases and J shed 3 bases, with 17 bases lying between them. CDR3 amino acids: CASGPGIVGGNTIYF. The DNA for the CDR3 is TGTGCCAGCGGGCCGGGGATTGTAGGTGGAAACACCATATATTTT.

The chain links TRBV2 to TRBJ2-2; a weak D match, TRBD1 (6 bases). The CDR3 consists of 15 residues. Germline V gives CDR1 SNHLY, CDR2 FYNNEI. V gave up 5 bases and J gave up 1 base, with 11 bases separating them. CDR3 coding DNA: TGTGCCAGCAGTTCCCCCAGGGGGAACACCGGGGAGCTGTTTTTT. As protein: CASSSPRGNTGELFF.

The CDR3 sequence is CASSPGTSVYNEQFF. CDR3 nucleotides: TGTGCCAGCAGCCCCGGGACTAGCGTCTACAATGAGCAGTTCTTC. V is TRBV27 and J is TRBJ2-1; 10 nucleotides agree with TRBD2. This CDR3 region has 15 residues. V lost 6 bases to trimming and J lost 3 bases; unmatched junction nucleotides: 5. The germline V gene has CDR1 MNHEY and CDR2 SMNVEV (reference sequence).

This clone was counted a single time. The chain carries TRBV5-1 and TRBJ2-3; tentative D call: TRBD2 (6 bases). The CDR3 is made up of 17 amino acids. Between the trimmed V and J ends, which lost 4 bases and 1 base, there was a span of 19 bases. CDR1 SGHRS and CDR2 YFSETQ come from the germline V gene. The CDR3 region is CASSPSWNSGGTDTQYF. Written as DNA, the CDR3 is TGCGCCAGCAGCCCTTCCTGGAATAGCGGAGGCACAGATACGCAGTATTTT. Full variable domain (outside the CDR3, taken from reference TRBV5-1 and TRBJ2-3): KAGVTQTPRYLIKTRGQQVTLSCSPISGHRSVSWYQQTPGQGLQFLFEYFSETQRNKGNFPGRFSGRQFSNSRSEMNVSTLELGDSALYLCASSPSWNSGGTDTQYFGPGTRLTVL.

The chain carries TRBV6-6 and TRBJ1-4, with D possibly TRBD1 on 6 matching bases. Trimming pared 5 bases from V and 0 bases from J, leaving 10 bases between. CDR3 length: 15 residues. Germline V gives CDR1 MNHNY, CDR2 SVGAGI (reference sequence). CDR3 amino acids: CASSQRTATNEKLFF. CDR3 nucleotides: TGTGCCAGCAGTCAACGGACAGCAACTAATGAAAAACTGTTTTTT.

As DNA, the CDR3 is TGTGCCAGCAGCCAAGGAGGACAGCATAGCAATCAGCCCCAGCATTTT. This codes for CASSQGGQHSNQPQHF. V gene TRBV3-1 (or the pseudogene TRBV3-2) combines with J gene TRBJ1-5, with TRBD1 as a possible D gene (6 bases). Germline V gene data show CDR1 as LGHDT and CDR2 as YNNKEL (reference sequence). CDR3 length: 16 amino acids. Trimming removed 1 base from V and 0 bases from J, with 10 bases in between.

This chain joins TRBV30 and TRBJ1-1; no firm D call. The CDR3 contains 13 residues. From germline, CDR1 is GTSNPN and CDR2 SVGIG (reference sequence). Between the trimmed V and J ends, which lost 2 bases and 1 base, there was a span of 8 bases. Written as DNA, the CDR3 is TGTGCCTGGAGTTGGCTGCCGAACACTGAAGCTTTCTTT. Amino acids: CAWSWLPNTEAFF.

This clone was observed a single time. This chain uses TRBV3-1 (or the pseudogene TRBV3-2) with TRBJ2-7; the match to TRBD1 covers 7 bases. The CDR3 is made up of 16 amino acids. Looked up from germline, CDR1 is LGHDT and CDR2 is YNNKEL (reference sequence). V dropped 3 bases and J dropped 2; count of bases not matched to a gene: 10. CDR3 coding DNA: TGTGCCAGCAGCCAGGGGTACAGGGGCCGGACCTACGAGCAGTACTTC. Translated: CASSQGYRGRTYEQYF.

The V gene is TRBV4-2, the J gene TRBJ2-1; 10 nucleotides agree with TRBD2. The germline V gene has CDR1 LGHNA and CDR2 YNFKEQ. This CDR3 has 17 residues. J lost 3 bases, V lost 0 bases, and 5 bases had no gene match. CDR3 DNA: TGTGCCAGCAGCCAAGATCCGGCTAGCGGGAGCTACAATGAGCAGTTCTTC. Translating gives CASSQDPASGSYNEQFF.

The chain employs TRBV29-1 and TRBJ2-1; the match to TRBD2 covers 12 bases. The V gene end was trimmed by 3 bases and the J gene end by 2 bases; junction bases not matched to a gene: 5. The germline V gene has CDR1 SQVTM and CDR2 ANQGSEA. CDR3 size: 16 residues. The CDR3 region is CSVELWTSGAYNEQFF. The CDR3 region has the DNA TGCAGCGTTGAGTTATGGACTAGCGGGGCCTACAATGAGCAGTTCTTC.

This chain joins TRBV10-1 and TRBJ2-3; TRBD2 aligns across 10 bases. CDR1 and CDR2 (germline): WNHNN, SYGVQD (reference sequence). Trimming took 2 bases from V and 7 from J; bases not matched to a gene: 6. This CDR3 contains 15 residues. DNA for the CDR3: TGCGCCAGCAGTGAGGGACTAGCGGACGCGTATACGCAGTATTTT. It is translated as CASSEGLADAYTQYF.

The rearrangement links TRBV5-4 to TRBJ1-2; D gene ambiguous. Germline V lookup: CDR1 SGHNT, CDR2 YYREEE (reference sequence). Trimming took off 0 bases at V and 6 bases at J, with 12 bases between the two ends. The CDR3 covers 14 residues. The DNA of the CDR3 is TGTGCCAGCAGCTTGGACAGTGGTTGGGATGGCTACACCTTC. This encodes CASSLDSGWDGYTF.

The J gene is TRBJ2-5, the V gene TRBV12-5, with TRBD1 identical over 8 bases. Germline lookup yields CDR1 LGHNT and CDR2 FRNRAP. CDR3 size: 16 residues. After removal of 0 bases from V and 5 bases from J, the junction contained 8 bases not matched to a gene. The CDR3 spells CASGLVRTGTGETQYF. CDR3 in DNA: TGTGCTAGTGGTTTGGTCCGGACAGGGACGGGGGAGACCCAGTACTTC.

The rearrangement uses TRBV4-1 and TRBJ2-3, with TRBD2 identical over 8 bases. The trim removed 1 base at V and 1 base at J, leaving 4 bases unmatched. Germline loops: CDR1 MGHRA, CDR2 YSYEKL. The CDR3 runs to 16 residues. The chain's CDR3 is CASSQGTAGGTDTQYF. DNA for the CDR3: TGCGCCAGCAGCCAAGGGACAGCGGGGGGCACAGATACGCAGTATTTT.

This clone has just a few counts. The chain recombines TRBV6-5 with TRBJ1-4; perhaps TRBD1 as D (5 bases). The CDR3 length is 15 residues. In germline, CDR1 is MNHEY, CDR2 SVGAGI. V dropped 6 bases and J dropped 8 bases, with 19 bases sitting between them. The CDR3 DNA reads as TGTGCCAGCAGCCGCCCCAACCAGGGAAACGAAAAACTGTTTTTT. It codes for CASSRPNQGNEKLFF.

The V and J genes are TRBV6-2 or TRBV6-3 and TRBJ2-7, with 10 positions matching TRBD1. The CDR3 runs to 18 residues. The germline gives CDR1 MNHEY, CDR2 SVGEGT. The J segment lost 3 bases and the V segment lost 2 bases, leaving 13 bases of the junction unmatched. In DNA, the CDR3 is TGTGCCAGCAGTTACCTCCGGTCGGGCGGGACAGGGGTCTACGAGCAGTACTTC. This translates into CASSYLRSGGTGVYEQYF.

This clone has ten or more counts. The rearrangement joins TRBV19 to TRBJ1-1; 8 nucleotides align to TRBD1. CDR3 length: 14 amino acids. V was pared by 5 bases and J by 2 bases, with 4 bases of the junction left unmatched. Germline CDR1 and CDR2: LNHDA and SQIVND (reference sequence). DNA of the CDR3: TGTGCCAGTAGTCAGGACAGGGTCAACACTGAAGCTTTCTTT. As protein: CASSQDRVNTEAFF.

CDR3 residues: CASSQDPAGGYSDTQYF. DNA for the CDR3: TGCGCCAGCAGCCAAGATCCGGCAGGGGGTTACTCAGATACGCAGTATTTT. The rearrangement joins TRBV4-3 to TRBJ2-3, with 7 bases matching TRBD1. There are 17 residues in the CDR3. Unmatched junction bases numbered 10, after V lost 0 bases and J lost 4 bases. The germline CDR1 and CDR2 sequences are LGHNA and YSLEER.

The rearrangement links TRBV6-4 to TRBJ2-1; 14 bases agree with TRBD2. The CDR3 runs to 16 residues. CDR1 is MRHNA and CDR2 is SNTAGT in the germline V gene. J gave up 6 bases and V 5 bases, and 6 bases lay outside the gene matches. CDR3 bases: TGTGCCAGCAGTACCTCGGGACTAGCGGGAGTCAATGAGCAGTTCTTC. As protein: CASSTSGLAGVNEQFF.